The 24 T cell receptor beta chains in this list originate from one sample, sequenced in a study of shared clonotypes between healthy human individuals. Measured with immunoSEQ multiplex PCR; TCRdb has only the in-frame clones, and not every one. There are over a million clones in the sample; approximately 80% occur only once, and approximately 0.5% lies in the top ten. Input material: memory CD4+ T cells from PBMCs. Subset of the sample: CD45RA-negative fraction. These receptor sequences come from a young man in good health. Some clones in this sample may be carry-over from other donors' samples.

Notes on this clone: This sample also contains other DNA sequences that code for the same CDR3. The chain couples TRBV19 to TRBJ2-7; 10 bases agree with TRBD2. Trimming cost V 3 bases and J 0 bases; bases outside gene matches: 2. The CDR3 consists of 15 residues. CDR1 LNHDA and CDR2 SQIVND come from the germline V gene (reference sequence). CDR3 bases: TGTGCCAGTAGTATGGCTAGCGGGAGCTCCTACGAGCAGTACTTC. It translates to CASSMASGSSYEQYF.

The rearrangement uses TRBV20-1 and TRBJ2-1; D is unresolved. Deletions cut 3 bases from V and 9 bases from J, with 9 bases between. In germline, CDR1 is DFQATT, CDR2 SNEGSKA (reference sequence). CDR3 length: 11 amino acids. CDR3: CSARASTEQFF. CDR3 coding DNA: TGCAGTGCTAGGGCCTCCACTGAGCAGTTCTTC.

V and J are TRBV6-1 and TRBJ1-4; 9 bases line up with TRBD1. This CDR3 has 16 residues. The V gene end was trimmed by 6 bases and the J gene end by 0 bases; junction bases not matched to a gene: 5. Per the germline V gene, CDR1 is MNHNS and CDR2 is SASEGT. CDR3 region: CASREQGAATNEKLFF. The CDR3 coding sequence is TGTGCCAGCAGAGAACAGGGGGCCGCAACTAATGAAAAACTGTTTTTT.

This chain uses TRBV21-1 with TRBJ1-1. TRBV21-1 is noted as a pseudogene. This CDR3 comprises 10 residues. CDR3: CASSPREAFF. CDR3 nucleotide sequence: TGTGCCAGCAGCCCCCGGGAAGCTTTCTTT.

The genes are TRBV7-9 and TRBJ1-3; D call uncertain. Germline CDR1 SEHNR, CDR2 FQNEAQ (reference sequence). The V gene lost 0 bases and the J gene lost 0 bases, with 9 bases spanning the gap. The CDR3 spans 16 residues. In DNA form, the CDR3 reads TGTGCCAGCAGCTTAGCGACACTCGCCTCTGGAAACACCATATATTTT. It translates to CASSLATLASGNTIYF.

This clone was seen a single time. The chain uses TRBV4-1 and TRBJ1-1; 8 bases are shared with TRBD1. The CDR3 totals 17 residues. Trimming at V came to 0 bases and at J to 2 bases, leaving 8 bases not matched to a gene. CDR1 and CDR2 (germline): MGHRA, YSYEKL. The CDR3 reads CASSQDSAGGINTEAFF. The DNA of the CDR3 is TGCGCCAGCAGCCAAGATTCGGCAGGGGGCATCAACACTGAAGCTTTCTTT.

The V and J genes are TRBV5-5 and TRBJ2-4; D is ambiguous. This CDR3 has 16 residues. The germline gives CDR1 SGHKS, CDR2 YYEKEE (reference sequence). Between the trimmed V and J ends, which lost 1 base and 0 bases, there was a span of 11 bases. CDR3 sequence reads: CASSLQARVAKNIQYF. CDR3 DNA sequence: TGTGCCAGCAGCTTGCAGGCGAGAGTAGCCAAAAACATTCAGTACTTC. Drawing the rest from reference TRBV5-5 and TRBJ2-4, the complete variable domain is DAGVTQSPTHLIKTRGQQVTLRCSPISGHKSVSWYQQVLGQGPQFIFQYYEKEERGRGNFPDRFSARQFPNYSSELNVNALLLGDSALYLCASSLQARVAKNIQYFGAGTRLSVL.

This clone has just a few counts. This sample also contains other DNA sequences that code for the same CDR3. For the CDR3, the DNA is TGTGCCAGCAGCGCAGCTTGGGGCGTGAACACTGAAGCTTTCTTT. Translating gives CASSAAWGVNTEAFF. The rearrangement links TRBV9 to TRBJ1-1; maybe TRBD1 (5 bases). CDR1 is SGDLS, CDR2 YYNGEE, per germline. Trimming stripped 3 bases from V and 0 bases from J, with 12 bases between. This CDR3 contains 15 residues.

The CDR3 bases are TGCGCCAGCGAGGCGGGGGGACGGTCCCCTGAAGCTTTCTTT. Its translation is CASEAGGRSPEAFF. The genes are TRBV10-2 and TRBJ1-1; possibly TRBD1 for D (5 bases). Germline V CDR1 and CDR2: WSHSY, SAAADI. The CDR3 contains 14 residues. The V gene lost 8 bases and the J gene lost 6 bases, with 19 bases spanning the gap.

The V and J genes are TRBV10-3 and TRBJ2-3; D is possibly TRBD2 (5 bases). CDR3 length: 17 amino acids. Trimming took 2 bases from V and 1 from J, leaving 16 bases between them. From germline, CDR1 is ENHRY and CDR2 SYGVKD. CDR3 amino acids: CAISEHGGLEGTDTQYF. CDR3 in DNA: TGTGCCATCAGTGAGCACGGAGGACTGGAAGGCACAGATACGCAGTATTTT.

This clone was seen just once. V gene TRBV5-3 combines with J gene TRBJ1-1; D may be TRBD1 (5 bases). Being an ORF, TRBV5-3 has a function that is uncertain. CDR3 length: 15 amino acids. V was shortened by 6 bases and J by 4 bases, with 19 bases between the two germline ends. CDR3 nucleotide sequence: TGTGCCAGAACCCCATCGGGGGACCCGGGCACTGAAGCTTTCTTT. Translation: CARTPSGDPGTEAFF.

The chain employs TRBV7-6 and TRBJ2-3; 8 nucleotides line up with TRBD1. Germline V gene lookup returns CDR1 SGHVS and CDR2 FNYEAQ. CDR3 length: 15 amino acids. Unmatched junction bases numbered 6, after V lost 4 bases and J lost 3 bases. CDR3 amino acids: CASSSDRVRTDTQYF. The CDR3, as DNA: TGTGCCAGCAGCTCGGACAGGGTTCGAACAGATACGCAGTATTTT.

V and J are TRBV4-1 and TRBJ1-4, with 7 bases identical to TRBD1. The J segment lost 8 bases and the V segment lost 5 bases, leaving 11 bases of the junction unmatched. The length of the CDR3 is 15 residues. CDR1 is MGHRA and CDR2 is YSYEKL in the germline V gene. This chain's CDR3 is CASSVRQGIKEKLFF. The CDR3 nucleotides read TGCGCCAGCAGCGTCCGACAGGGTATTAAGGAAAAACTGTTTTTT.

The rearrangement joins TRBV2 to TRBJ1-5; a weak D match, TRBD1 (6 bases). Germline CDR1 SNHLY, CDR2 FYNNEI. CDR3 length equals 15 residues. Trimming cost V 4 bases and J 5 bases, with 15 bases left between them. CDR3 nucleotide sequence: TGTGCCAGCAGTGCACGGACAGTAGGGGATCAGCCCCAGCATTTT. Protein sequence: CASSARTVGDQPQHF.

The gene calls are TRBV6-5 and TRBJ2-1; D is possibly TRBD1 (5 bases). The V gene lost 6 bases and the J gene lost 2 bases, with 11 bases spanning the gap. The CDR3 has 14 residues. Germline CDR1 reads MNHEY; CDR2 reads SVGAGI. The CDR3 is CASRLGAAYNEQFF. The CDR3 DNA sequence: TGTGCCAGCAGGCTAGGGGCGGCCTACAATGAGCAGTTCTTC.

This clone was found a few times. The CDR3: CAWSVTWGAYEQFF. The CDR3 DNA reads TGTGCCTGGAGTGTAACCTGGGGCGCCTATGAGCAGTTCTTC. The genes are TRBV30 and TRBJ2-1, with TRBD1 as a possible D gene (5 bases). The germline V gene encodes CDR1 GTSNPN and CDR2 SVGIG (reference sequence). The V end lost 0 bases, the J end lost 8 bases, and 14 bases lay between the germline ends. CDR3 size: 14 residues.

The CDR3 bases are TGCGCCAGCAGCCCGACCGGGACAGACAATCAGCCCCAGCATTTT. It codes for CASSPTGTDNQPQHF. The chain recombines TRBV4-1 with TRBJ1-5, with TRBD1 matching over 7 bases. Germline V gene data show CDR1 as MGHRA and CDR2 as YSYEKL. This CDR3 comprises 15 residues. V gave up 4 bases and J gave up 3 bases; unmatched junction bases: 6.

This clone has ten or more counts. The J gene is TRBJ1-5, the V gene TRBV6-6; no clear D. This CDR3 is 13 amino acids long. The V end lost 5 bases, the J end lost 4 bases, and 9 bases lay between the germline ends. The germline V gene encodes CDR1 MNHNY and CDR2 SVGAGI (reference sequence). The CDR3 DNA sequence: TGTGCCAGCAGTCACTTTGAAAATCAGCCCCAGCATTTT. Its protein product is CASSHFENQPQHF.

This clone was observed once. The chain combines TRBV9 with TRBJ1-3; 7 bases are shared with TRBD1. With 3 bases clipped from V and 2 bases from J, the junction kept 5 bases outside the gene matches. CDR3 length: 15 residues. CDR1 is SGDLS and CDR2 is YYNGEE in the germline V gene. CDR3 region: CASSETGKTGNTIYF. The CDR3 nucleotides read TGTGCCAGCAGCGAGACAGGGAAAACTGGAAACACCATATATTTT.

The J gene is TRBJ2-1, the V gene TRBV6-1; 7 bases align to TRBD2. J was trimmed by 1 base and V by 1 base; bases with no gene match: 4. Germline values: CDR1 MNHNS, CDR2 SASEGT. The length of the CDR3 is 16 residues. CDR3 DNA: TGTGCCAGCAGTGAAGATCGGGGACTATCCTACAATGAGCAGTTCTTC. Translated, it gives CASSEDRGLSYNEQFF.

Here the CDR3 DNA reads TGTGCCAGCAGCGTAGGGACAGGGGATAGCAATCAGCCCCAGCATTTT. Translated, it gives CASSVGTGDSNQPQHF. The gene calls are TRBV9 and TRBJ1-5; 9 bases agree with TRBD1. The CDR3 sequence is 16 residues long. The germline gives CDR1 SGDLS, CDR2 YYNGEE. Trimming at V came to 0 bases and at J to 0 bases, leaving 1 base not matched to a gene.

This chain joins TRBV6-6 and TRBJ1-3, with TRBD1 matching over 7 bases. CDR3 size: 14 residues. The germline gives CDR1 MNHNY, CDR2 SVGAGI (reference sequence). After removal of 5 bases from V and 4 bases from J, the junction contained 5 bases not matched to a gene. CDR3 nucleotide sequence: TGTGCCAGCAGTGACAGGGCGAGGGGAAACACCATATATTTT. Residues: CASSDRARGNTIYF.

The chain employs TRBV5-1 and TRBJ2-5; 9 nucleotides align to TRBD2. The end of the DNA fits TRBJ2-7 better, so the J call may be wrong. Germline V lookup: CDR1 SGHRS, CDR2 YFSETQ. The CDR3 is 15 amino acids. The CDR3 DNA reads TGCGCCAGCAGCCCTCGGACTAGCGCCTTCTACGAGCAGTACTTC. This codes for CASSPRTSAFYEQYF.

J is TRBJ1-5 and V is TRBV6-1; the match to TRBD1 covers 8 bases. The CDR3 is 14 residues long. Germline trimming cut 6 bases from V and 6 bases from J; bases unmatched to any gene: 7. Germline values: CDR1 MNHNS, CDR2 SASEGT. CDR3 nucleotides: TGTGCCAGCAGCGGACAGGGTGGTTCTCAGCCCCAGCATTTT. Its protein product is CASSGQGGSQPQHF.